These 29 T cell receptor beta chains were all obtained from the same sample, sequenced in a study of shared clonotypes between healthy human individuals. Naive CD8 cells were CD45RO-negative, positively selected for CCR7, excluding terminally differentiated effector memory CD45RA+ cells. The protocol was immunoSEQ multiplex PCR, while the TCRdb copy is restricted to in-frame clones and leaves out a portion. Of about 2,100,000 clones listed, roughly 91% are singletons. The sequenced sample was naive CD8+ T cells from PBMCs. The source is a man aged 18-30 years in good health. Some clones in this sample may be carry-over from other donors' samples.

This chain joins TRBV27 and TRBJ2-7, with 8 bases matching TRBD1. The junction had 14 bases not matched to a gene; V was cut back by 6 bases and J by 1 base. The CDR3 is made up of 17 amino acids. Germline V lookup: CDR1 MNHEY, CDR2 SMNVEV (reference sequence). The CDR3 loop is CASSKRSQGAKSYEQYF. CDR3 nucleotides: TGTGCCAGCAGCAAGAGAAGCCAGGGGGCTAAATCCTACGAGCAGTACTTC.

This clone was counted only a few times. Other DNA sequences within the sample encode an identical CDR3. The V call is TRBV27, the J call TRBJ1-5; 7 positions match TRBD1. CDR3 size: 14 residues. Germline CDR1 reads MNHEY; CDR2 reads SMNVEV (reference sequence). Losses at the gene ends were 3 bases for V and 2 bases for J; bases not matched to a gene: 1. For the CDR3, the DNA is TGTGCCAGCAGTTTTACAGGGGGCAATCAGCCCCAGCATTTT. Its protein product is CASSFTGGNQPQHF.

The CDR3 loop is CASSLAGGSGEQYF. The CDR3 bases are TGTGCCAGCAGCTTAGCGGGAGGGAGCGGCGAGCAGTACTTC. The chain couples TRBV7-3 to TRBJ2-7; 9 bases agree with TRBD2. Germline V gives CDR1 SGHTA, CDR2 FQGTGA. V trimming: 2 bases; J trimming: 6 bases; junction bases outside the gene matches: 5. The CDR3 extends over 14 amino acids.

The chain carries TRBV7-9 and TRBJ2-3; D call uncertain. CDR3 length equals 16 residues. V was pared by 4 bases and J by 2 bases, with 16 bases between. CDR1 SEHNR and CDR2 FQNEAQ come from the germline V gene (reference sequence). The CDR3 nucleotides read TGTGCCAGCAGCTCCCGGCAGGCTCCCAACACAGATACGCAGTATTTT. It translates to CASSSRQAPNTDTQYF.

V usage is TRBV4-3 and J usage is TRBJ2-7; D gene uncertain. The V end was cut by 4 bases, the J end by 7 bases, with 14 bases between. The CDR3 sequence is 13 residues long. In germline, CDR1 is LGHNA, CDR2 YSLEER. CDR3 in DNA: TGCGCCAGCAGCCCCTCGCCGGGCTTGGAGCAGTACTTC. This encodes CASSPSPGLEQYF.

This chain links TRBV19 with TRBJ1-1; maybe TRBD1 (5 bases). The CDR3 is 16 residues long. Per the germline V gene, CDR1 is LNHDA and CDR2 is SQIVND (reference sequence). Trimming took off 1 base at V and 5 bases at J, with 17 bases between the two ends. The CDR3 bases are TGTGCCAGTAGTATAGCCCCAGGGCTTGGTCGAACTGAAGCTTTCTTT. Translating it yields CASSIAPGLGRTEAFF.

This clone was picked up a small number of times. The V and J genes are TRBV5-1 and TRBJ1-1; D is possibly TRBD1 (6 bases). CDR3 length: 17 residues. V lost 0 bases and J 4 bases, leaving 19 bases between the germline ends. The germline V gene encodes CDR1 SGHRS and CDR2 YFSETQ. CDR3 residues: CASSLARREGGITEAFF. CDR3 coding DNA: TGCGCCAGCAGCTTGGCCCGGAGAGAGGGGGGAATCACTGAAGCTTTCTTT.

The chain joins TRBV7-9 to TRBJ2-1; a weak D match, TRBD2 (5 bases). V dropped 4 bases and J dropped 2 bases, with 18 bases sitting between them. The CDR3 spans 17 residues. Germline V gene sequence: CDR1 SEHNR, CDR2 FQNEAQ (reference sequence). The CDR3 DNA reads TGTGCCAGCAGCTCCCCCCCCGGGATGCTGACCTACAATGAGCAGTTCTTC. This translates into CASSSPPGMLTYNEQFF.

This chain connects TRBV6-1 to TRBJ2-4, with D possibly called TRBD1 or TRBD2 (5 bases each). This CDR3 has 18 amino acids. V was shortened by 2 bases and J by 0 bases, with 17 bases between the two germline ends. Germline CDR1 and CDR2: MNHNS and SASEGT. CDR3 in amino acids: CASSETILGDLAKNIQYF. CDR3 bases: TGTGCCAGCAGTGAAACTATATTGGGGGACCTAGCCAAAAACATTCAGTACTTC.

The rearrangement uses TRBV14 and TRBJ2-4; possibly TRBD2 for D (5 bases). Per germline, CDR1 SGHDN and CDR2 FVKESK. V was clipped by 3 bases and J by 3 bases, with 12 bases between them. The CDR3 covers 15 residues. CDR3 DNA: TGTGCCAGCAGCCAGACGTCCGAGGGCAAAAACATTCAGTACTTC. It is translated as CASSQTSEGKNIQYF.

V gene TRBV7-6 combines with J gene TRBJ2-3; the match to TRBD2 covers 10 bases. This CDR3 has 16 amino acids. After removal of 2 bases from V and 0 bases from J, the junction contained 2 bases not matched to a gene. From germline, CDR1 is SGHVS and CDR2 FNYEAQ. CDR3 nucleotide sequence: TGTGCCAGCAGCTTAAAGGGACTAGCGAGCACAGATACGCAGTATTTT. This translates into CASSLKGLASTDTQYF.

The chain has TRBV19 and TRBJ2-7, with D tentatively TRBD2 (5 bases). Germline V lookup: CDR1 LNHDA, CDR2 SQIVND (reference sequence). Trimming took off 3 bases at V and 0 bases at J, with 12 bases between the two ends. This CDR3 spans 15 amino acids. The CDR3 here is CASSMGSARSYEQYF. CDR3 nucleotide sequence: TGTGCCAGTAGTATGGGTAGCGCCCGCTCCTACGAGCAGTACTTC.

The chain has TRBV4-1 and TRBJ2-3; possible D gene TRBD2, 6 bases. The CDR3 runs 15 residues. Germline V CDR1 and CDR2: MGHRA, YSYEKL. Trimming took off 1 base at V and 4 bases at J, with 12 bases between the two ends. CDR3 nucleotides: TGCGCCAGCAGCCAAGTGGAGGGAGTAGCAGATACGCAGTATTTT. Its protein product is CASSQVEGVADTQYF.

The genes are TRBV19 and TRBJ1-1; D is undetermined. In germline, CDR1 is LNHDA, CDR2 SQIVND (reference sequence). CDR3 length: 14 amino acids. Trimming shortened V by 5 bases and J by 7 bases, and 17 bases separated the two germline ends. Here the CDR3 reads CASSRTYRRSEAFF. The CDR3 region has the DNA TGTGCCAGTAGTCGGACCTATCGAAGAAGTGAAGCTTTCTTT.

The rearrangement joins TRBV7-3 to TRBJ2-1, with 7 bases identical to TRBD2. With 1 base clipped from V and 1 base from J, the junction kept 16 bases outside the gene matches. Germline CDR1 SGHTA, CDR2 FQGTGA. The CDR3 runs to 20 residues. CDR3 nucleotides: TGTGCCAGCAGCTTAATTGGCGCTGGCGGGAGAACGGGGTCCTACAATGAGCAGTTCTTC. Encoded protein: CASSLIGAGGRTGSYNEQFF.

This sequence joins TRBV4-1 and TRBJ2-7; 9 bases align to TRBD1. Trimming at V came to 5 bases and at J to 4 bases, leaving 9 bases not matched to a gene. The CDR3 consists of 15 residues. Germline V gene sequence: CDR1 MGHRA, CDR2 YSYEKL. The CDR3 spells CASSYGQGLNYEQYF. The CDR3 DNA follows: TGCGCCAGCAGCTACGGACAGGGGTTAAATTACGAGCAGTACTTC.

The chain carries TRBV20-1 and TRBJ1-1; 10 positions match TRBD1. The germline gives CDR1 DFQATT, CDR2 SNEGSKA (reference sequence). Unmatched junction bases numbered 5, after V lost 6 bases and J lost 10 bases. The CDR3 has 11 residues. The DNA for the CDR3 is TGCAGTGCCAGACAGGGGGCGAGAGCTTTCTTT. Translation: CSARQGARAFF.

This clone was picked up a small number of times. The chain recombines TRBV5-5 with TRBJ1-2; TRBD1 matches at 12 bases. V shed 4 bases, J shed 3 bases, and the junction held 4 bases outside the gene matches. Germline V CDR1 and CDR2: SGHKS, YYEKEE (reference sequence). This CDR3 spans 15 amino acids. CDR3 sequence: CASSTGQGADYGYTF. The CDR3 region has the DNA TGTGCCAGCAGCACGGGACAGGGGGCTGACTATGGCTACACCTTC.

This clone was detected only once. The chain carries TRBV4-1 and TRBJ1-3, with no clear D. The CDR3 is made up of 14 amino acids. Germline assignment: CDR1 MGHRA and CDR2 YSYEKL. V was trimmed by 1 base and J by 8 bases, leaving 12 bases between them. The CDR3 bases are TGCGCCAGCAGCCAAGTTTTTCCGGGGTACACCATATATTTT. Encoded protein: CASSQVFPGYTIYF.

This clone showed up just once. The sample carries other DNA sequences with the same CDR3. The rearrangement uses TRBV4-1 and TRBJ1-2; D uncertain. Between the trimmed V and J ends, which lost 1 base and 5 bases, there was a span of 8 bases. Germline V gene data show CDR1 as MGHRA and CDR2 as YSYEKL. CDR3 length equals 13 residues. The DNA for the CDR3 is TGCGCCAGCAGCCAAGTTGGTTCTTATGGCTACACCTTC. It encodes CASSQVGSYGYTF.

The gene calls are TRBV5-1 and TRBJ1-4; D not resolved. This CDR3 comprises 15 residues. Germline V gene lookup returns CDR1 SGHRS and CDR2 YFSETQ. Trimming removed 0 bases from V and 8 bases from J, with 14 bases in between. The CDR3 DNA reads as TGCGCCAGCAGCTTGGGAACAGCCAAGTGGGAAAAACTGTTTTTT. This translates into CASSLGTAKWEKLFF.

This sequence joins TRBV11-2 and TRBJ1-1; D is possibly TRBD1 (6 bases). The CDR3 covers 12 residues. V was trimmed by 5 bases and J by 14 bases, leaving 18 bases between them. CDR1 and CDR2 (germline): SGHAT, FQNNGV. The CDR3 region has the DNA TGTGCCAGCAGCGCACGCAGGGGATTACACTTCTTT. Protein: CASSARRGLHFF.

The V gene is TRBV7-9, the J gene TRBJ1-2; tentative D call: TRBD1 (5 bases). Germline V gene sequence: CDR1 SEHNR, CDR2 FQNEAQ (reference sequence). V lost 7 bases to trimming and J lost 6 bases, with 15 bases between them. The CDR3 runs to 13 residues. CDR3 sequence: CASTVGVWDGYTF. CDR3 nucleotides: TGTGCCAGCACCGTAGGGGTTTGGGATGGCTACACCTTC. The variable domain in full, completed from reference TRBV7-9 and TRBJ1-2, reads DTGVSQNPRHKITKRGQNVTFRCDPISEHNRLYWYRQTLGQGPEFLTYFQNEAQLEKSRLLSDRFSAERPKGSFSTLEIQRTEQGDSAMYLCASTVGVWDGYTFGSGTRLTVV.

The genes are TRBV29-1 and TRBJ2-1; 14 bases align to TRBD2. CDR1 and CDR2 (germline): SQVTM, ANQGSEA. J lost 3 bases, V lost 1 base, and 8 bases had no gene match. CDR3 length: 18 residues. The CDR3 loop reads CSVEGLAGGPGGYNEQFF. The CDR3 region has the DNA TGCAGCGTTGAAGGACTAGCGGGAGGGCCCGGTGGCTACAATGAGCAGTTCTTC.

This clone was seen a single time. The chain carries TRBV10-3 and TRBJ1-1; 7 bases match TRBD1. The V gene end was trimmed by 6 bases and the J gene end by 0 bases; junction bases not matched to a gene: 4. The CDR3 is 14 residues long. CDR1 is ENHRY and CDR2 is SYGVKD in the germline V gene. CDR3: CAISRDRVNTEAFF. CDR3 sequence (DNA): TGTGCCATCAGCCGAGACAGGGTGAACACTGAAGCTTTCTTT.

V gene TRBV10-3 combines with J gene TRBJ1-1; 7 nucleotides match TRBD1. The CDR3 length is 14 residues. J lost 1 base, V lost 6 bases, and 5 bases had no gene match. Germline CDR1 and CDR2: ENHRY and SYGVKD. CDR3 sequence: CAIRTGQTNTEAFF. CDR3 in DNA: TGTGCCATCAGGACGGGACAGACGAACACTGAAGCTTTCTTT.

V and J are TRBV11-2 and TRBJ1-2; D is perhaps TRBD1 (5 bases). Looked up from germline, CDR1 is SGHAT and CDR2 is FQNNGV. The CDR3 is 14 amino acids. V was trimmed by 4 bases and J by 7 bases, leaving 16 bases between them. DNA for the CDR3: TGTGCCAGCAGCTCCCGAGATAGGAGGGGTGGCTACACCTTC. It codes for CASSSRDRRGGYTF. Full variable domain (rest looked up from reference TRBV11-2 and TRBJ1-2): EAGVAQSPRYKIIEKRQSVAFWCNPISGHATLYWYQQILGQGPKLLIQFQNNGVVDDSQLPKDRFSAERLKGVDSTLKIQPAKLEDSAVYLCASSSRDRRGGYTFGSGTRLTVV.

The rearrangement uses TRBV7-9 and TRBJ1-5; TRBD1 matches 7 bases. The CDR3 totals 13 residues. Trimming at V came to 4 bases and at J to 8 bases, leaving 5 bases not matched to a gene. Germline V gene data show CDR1 as SEHNR and CDR2 as FQNEAQ (reference sequence). The CDR3 nucleotides are TGTGCCAGCAGCTCAGGACAGGAAGAGCCCCAGCATTTT. It is translated as CASSSGQEEPQHF.

The V and J genes are TRBV28 and TRBJ1-4; D is unresolved. Germline CDR1 reads MDHEN; CDR2 reads SYDVKM. The CDR3 contains 14 residues. V was cut by 3 bases and J by 7 bases, with 12 bases left in between. This chain's CDR3 is CASSLGLSGEKLFF. CDR3 coding DNA: TGTGCCAGCAGTTTGGGTTTGTCGGGTGAAAAACTGTTTTTT.